This entry concerns a single T cell receptor (beta chain). This clone was seen a single time. Its cognate antigen has yet to be identified. No much larger clonotype is one base removed from it; base qualities were not supplied. This specimen belongs to a study of cytomegalovirus exposure and HLA in healthy donors (dated by TCRdb to about 2017). Regarding the research as a whole: An earlier analysis of 587 of the donors reported about 290 Gb of sequence data and roughly 110 million unique TCR beta sequences from approximately 180 million T cells. An early release that covered several hundred HLA-typed donors contained approximately 320 gigabases of sequencing data and tens of millions of unique TCR sequences. Among the roughly 410 genotyped donors, approximately 82% belonged to the genetic ancestry cluster associated with self-reported Caucasian donors. The study aimed to test whether cataloging public T cell receptors could reveal signatures of past pathogen exposure. The T cell repertoires of several hundred subjects were profiled by immunosequencing and related to cytomegalovirus serostatus. Besides the first cohort of approximately 670 subjects, a separate validation cohort made up of 90 to 150 different subjects was used. To predict cytomegalovirus infection status, the study combined high-throughput TCR immunosequencing, statistical association of individual TCRs with disease status, and machine learning. A later analysis re-examined previously published TCR beta repertoires from about 700 donors and added high-resolution HLA genotyping to investigate patterns of TCR occurrence. Rather than using new phenotypic data, the later analysis identified candidate immune exposures from TCR beta sequences and from how often those sequences occurred across donors. An earlier analysis of about 600 of the donors used high-throughput TCR beta sequencing to judge whether each TCR beta V gene segment behaved as functional or pseudogenic. Alongside the repertoire data, information on donor age, sex, ethnicity and CMV serostatus was compiled. In a later genetic analysis, genome-wide SNP genotypes for about 65% of the roughly 700 donors were used, and that subset was treated as a discovery cohort. All discovery cohort repertoires had been generated using a single sequencing platform. Both class I and class II loci were covered by HLA typing, at four-digit resolution. The number of typed donors differed by locus: about 620-640 for A, B, C, DRB1 and DQB1; about 520 for DQA1; some 610 for DPA1; and roughly 470 for DPB1. Because of strong linkage in the cohort, roughly five DR-DQ haplotypes were treated as single units for association and clustering. Among 398 genotyped donors of the cohort, an average of around 240,000 unique TCR beta nucleotide sequences were sequenced per donor, roughly 18% of them non-productive.

The paper's findings and limits, for the study overall: According to a later analysis, parvovirus B19, influenza, CMV and Epstein-Barr virus appeared linked to several top co-occurrence clusters. Some IMGT-functional V segments, including TRBV6-2 and TRBV6-3, could not be told apart with the 87-base-pair reads, so those segments were excluded. In vitro tests confirmed that three of the cytomegalovirus-associated TCR beta chains recognize cytomegalovirus antigens. The presence/absence analyses assumed that sequencing depth was roughly uniform across donors, and that assumption may not be true. While some public TCRs were present in many individuals, most TCR sequences turned up only very rarely across donors. Assigning TCR associations to individual alleles was difficult when HLA alleles, especially DR and DQ, strongly co-occurred. In an earlier analysis of 587 of the donors, most TCR beta V segments appeared in productive rearrangements about 87% or about 30% of the time, broadly matching IMGT annotations. Compared with equally common non-associated chains, HLA-associated TCR beta chains in a later analysis were more clonally expanded and had lower generation probabilities. CMV serostatus was the only immune exposure information available for the cohort. The classifier was reported to diagnose cytomegalovirus status with high specificity and sensitivity in both the original and validation cohorts. Because some donors lacked HLA typing at each locus, the association tests relied only on the typed subset. According to a later analysis, TCR association rates differed among HLA loci, with DRB1 alleles showing the most associated TCRs and HLA-C alleles showing the fewest. A further reported finding was that TCR beta sequences accurately predicted the HLA-A and HLA-B alleles for most subjects in the first cohort. This cohort had only TCR beta chains sequenced, and the lack of alpha or paired-chain data limited which features could be detected. A later genetic analysis associated a missense DCLRE1C variant with V-gene and J-gene trimming of TCR beta chains, and an independent cohort replicated the association. A cluster of highly shared sequence variants was judged likely to represent a technical artifact of the sequencing pipeline. In a later genetic analysis, fewer N-insertions in productive TCRs were reported among donors in an Asian-associated ancestry cluster than the roughly 700-donor mean. Because counts were too low, fewer than 20 rarely observed V segments, including chromosome 9 orphons, were excluded from the earlier analysis of 587 of the donors. The study listed around 160 TCR beta chains as associated with cytomegalovirus. At a false discovery rate of 0.05, a later analysis linked 16,951 TCR beta sequences to specific HLA alleles. The authors suggested that the approach could potentially be generalized to other disease states and immunological phenotypes. Linkage disequilibrium might explain the correlated functional status among segregating V segments, but an unknown experimental factor could not be ruled out. Most CMV-associated TCR beta chains appeared to be HLA-restricted in a later analysis, and the HLA associations seemed to be driven largely by CMV exposure.

The cohort comprised some 730 healthy bone marrow donors. At the time of sampling, all cohort members were nominally healthy, though unrecorded immune exposures were likely present. CMV serostatus was positive for about 290 and negative for about half of the roughly 670 cohort members, and was not recorded for this donor. A peripheral blood sample was collected from each donor, and TCR beta sequencing was performed on peripheral blood mononuclear cells. Genomic DNA extraction from the blood cell samples was performed with the Qiagen DNeasy Blood Extraction Kit. The germline V and J ends show losses of 4 bases and 0 bases respectively, and no gene match explains 6 bases of the junction. As encoded in the germline V gene, CDR1 is SGHRS while CDR2 is YFSETQ. Inclusive of the bounding cysteine and phenylalanine, the CDR3 is 17 residues long. Only the CDR3 region is kept as DNA, spanning 51 bases read in frame from base 1.

The library was obtained by the immunoSEQ multiplex PCR assay. For the multiplex PCR, a mixture combining 60 forward primers for TCR Vbeta segments and 13 reverse primers for TCR Jbeta segments was used. The CDR3 region of rearranged TCR beta genes was amplified from genomic DNA with a multiplex PCR assay. The amplified TCR beta libraries were sequenced on the Illumina HiSeq System as 87-base-pair reads. Processing in the source paper ran as follows. Across the 670 or so repertoires, a later analysis counted tens of millions of unique TCR beta chains, some 11 million of which were shared by at least two donors. To remove PCR and sequencing errors, raw reads were error-corrected and collapsed into unique sequences using a nearest-neighbor algorithm that merged closely related sequences. V, D and J gene segments were assigned by aligning CDR3 sequences to IMGT reference sequences. For a sequence to be retained, a match of at least six nucleotides was required to both a V gene segment and a J gene segment. Rearrangements were called productive when the CDR3 lacked stop codons and stayed in frame with V and J; all others were non-productive. CDR3 was defined by IMGT convention, running from the second conserved V-encoded cysteine to the conserved J-encoded phenylalanine. The earlier analysis of a few hundred of the donors excluded any sequence lacking an unambiguous match to a single V gene segment. In an earlier analysis of several hundred of the donors, V segments were called functional above 56.7% productive rearrangements and were called segregating when the between-donor standard deviation exceeded 5%. A statistical classification framework was built to diagnose cytomegalovirus status from the catalog of TCR beta chain sequences. A later analysis assigned V and J genes by comparing TCR nucleotide sequences with IMGT/GENE-DB human TR gene sequences. Using the TCRdist pipeline, a later analysis assigned CDR3 sequences along with most-parsimonious VDJ recombination scenarios. In a later analysis, each TCR beta chain was defined by its CDR3 amino acid sequence together with its V-gene family, and reads without a unique V-gene family were excluded. In a later analysis, 450 to 600 highly shared, low-generation-probability nucleotide sequences were removed to address suspected cross-contamination and a sequencing artifact. A later analysis calculated a clonal expansion index for each public chain from normalized within-repertoire ranks of inferred template counts. A later analysis computed generation probabilities with a VDJ recombination model fitted to out-of-frame rearrangements, and checked the results against IGoR. A later analysis scored TCR-TCR, TCR-HLA and TCR-CMV co-occurrence with hypergeometric tests, applying a repertoire-size bias correction to TCR pairs. False discovery rates were estimated in a later analysis by permuting HLA or CMV assignments 20 times. In a later analysis, co-occurring TCRs were grouped using DBSCAN, and TCRdist sequence similarity was added for clustering within HLA-allele-positive subsets. Repertoires with fewer than 30,000 or more than 120,000 public chains were left out of co-occurrence clustering, as were several repertoires with anomalous nucleotide sharing. Here the immuneACCESS table is served through TCRdb, limited to in-frame sequences with V and J called. Missing clones are a known gap in these copies; in checked studies unresolved V genes cover under half, and the rest lacks a known reason. V, J and clone size derive from that table, while D and trimming were established from the DNA sequence. The sample table contains under 150,000 clones; only one count was recorded for around 70% of them. In total, the top ten clones hold 2.9% of the sample.

This clonotype was obtained from a human donor in good health. The V and J genes are TRBV5-1 and TRBJ1-3; the central 11 bases match TRBD1. The sequenced sample consisted of PBMCs. The sequence in DNA is TGCGCCAGCAGCCCACGGACAGGGGGCCCCTCTGGAAACACCATATATTTT. The translation is CASSPRTGGPSGNTIYF.